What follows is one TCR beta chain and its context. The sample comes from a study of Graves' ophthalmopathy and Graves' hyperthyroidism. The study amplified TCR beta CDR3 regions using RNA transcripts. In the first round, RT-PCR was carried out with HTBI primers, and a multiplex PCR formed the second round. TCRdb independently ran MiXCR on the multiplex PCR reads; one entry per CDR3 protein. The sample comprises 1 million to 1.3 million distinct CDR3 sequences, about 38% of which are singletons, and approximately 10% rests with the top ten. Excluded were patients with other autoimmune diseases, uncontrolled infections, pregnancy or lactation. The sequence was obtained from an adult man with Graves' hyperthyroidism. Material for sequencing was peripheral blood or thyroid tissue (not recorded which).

Here the CDR3 reads CASSPTSGADTQYF. CDR3 nucleotide sequence: TGTGCCAGCAGTCCAACTAGCGGGGCAGATACGCAGTATTTT. The chain links TRBV7-2 to TRBJ2-3, with 10 positions matching TRBD2. After removal of 6 bases from V and 4 bases from J, the junction contained 4 bases not matched to a gene. Germline V lookup: CDR1 SGHTA, CDR2 FQGNSA. The CDR3 covers 14 residues.